This T cell receptor beta chain was found in a study of T-cell reconstitution after alpha-beta-depleted transplantation in children. Study-level points and caveats: T-cell counts and diversity at one year following transplant were attributed mainly to newly produced T cells. It was reported that alpha-beta T cells came from several hundred expanded graft clones (about two months after transplant).

On this clonotype itself: Its antigen remains unknown.

This CDR3 spans 14 amino acids. V was shortened by 3 bases and J by 1 base, with 10 bases between the two germline ends. Germline lookup yields CDR1 SNHLY and CDR2 FYNNEI. This sample's TCRbeta library carried unique molecular identifier barcodes. Each CDR3 protein gets one entry after TCRdb re-called the PCR reads with MiXCR. The sample has about 980,000 distinct CDR3 sequences, roughly 31% seen once. The V and J genes are TRBV2 and TRBJ2-7, with D tentatively TRBD1 (5 bases). The receptor's source is a boy less than two years old who had a stem cell transplant for SCID, so the T cells may come from the graft donor. The input for sequencing was PBMCs, mostly from graft donor cells, taken 360 days after TCRalphabeta/CD19-depleted stem cell transplant. CDR3 residues: CASSDAGLSYEQYF. CDR3 sequence (DNA): TGTGCCAGCAGTGACGCAGGGCTATCCTACGAGCAGTACTTC.